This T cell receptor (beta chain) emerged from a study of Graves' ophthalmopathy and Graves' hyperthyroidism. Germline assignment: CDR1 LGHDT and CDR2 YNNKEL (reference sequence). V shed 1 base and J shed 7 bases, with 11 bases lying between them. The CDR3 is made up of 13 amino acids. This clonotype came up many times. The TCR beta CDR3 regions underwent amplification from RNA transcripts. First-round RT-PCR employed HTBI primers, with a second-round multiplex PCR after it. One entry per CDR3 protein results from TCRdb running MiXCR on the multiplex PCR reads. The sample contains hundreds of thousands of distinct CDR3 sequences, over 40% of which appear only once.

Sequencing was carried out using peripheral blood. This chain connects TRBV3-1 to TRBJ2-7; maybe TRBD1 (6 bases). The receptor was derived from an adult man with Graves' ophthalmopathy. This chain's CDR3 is CASSQVEQGEQYF. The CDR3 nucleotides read TGTGCCAGCAGCCAAGTGGAACAGGGTGAGCAGTACTTC.